These 20 T cell receptor beta chains were sequenced from one sample in a study of neurological immune-mediated disorders. TCRdb reprocessed the 5' RACE reads with MiXCR, giving one entry per CDR3 protein. Found here are approximately 41,000 distinct CDR3 sequences, about 2.3% of them singletons; the top ten hold approximately 12%. The sample taken for sequencing was PBMCs. The receptors were gathered from a man aged 30 to 45 with multiple sclerosis.

This clonotype was seen ten or more times. The chain has TRBV20-1 and TRBJ2-1, with D possibly being TRBD1 or TRBD2 (5 bases each). The CDR3 spans 15 residues. The V and J ends lost 5 bases and 2 bases respectively, with 16 bases between them. The V gene's germline CDR1 is DFQATT and CDR2 SNEGSKA (reference sequence). The CDR3 region is CSASTRGLTYNEQFF. The CDR3 DNA reads as TGCAGTGCTTCCACCCGGGGCCTGACCTACAATGAGCAGTTCTTC.

This clonotype has a count of ten or more. The chain has TRBV7-2 and TRBJ2-7; perhaps TRBD1 as D (6 bases). Trimming cost V 5 bases and J 3 bases, with 11 bases left between them. There are 13 residues in the CDR3. The germline V gene encodes CDR1 SGHTA and CDR2 FQGNSA. The CDR3 DNA sequence: TGTGCCAGCAGCCCCGACAGGAGCTACGAGCAGTACTTC. It yields the protein CASSPDRSYEQYF.

At least ten counts were recorded for this clonotype. The chain is built from TRBV7-7 and TRBJ2-1; the D call may be TRBD1 or TRBD2 (7 bases each). This CDR3 contains 13 residues. V was trimmed by 5 bases and J by 8 bases, leaving 13 bases between them. The germline V gene has CDR1 SSHAT and CDR2 FNYEAQ (reference sequence). Here the CDR3 DNA reads TGTGCCAGCAGCCCAGGGGGGGCTTATGAGCAGTTCTTC. This translates into CASSPGGAYEQFF.

This clonotype was observed at least ten times. The rearrangement uses TRBV7-2 and TRBJ1-2, with 9 bases fitting TRBD1. V trimming: 5 bases; J trimming: 4 bases; junction bases outside the gene matches: 17. Germline assignment: CDR1 SGHTA and CDR2 FQGNSA. This CDR3 contains 18 residues. DNA for the CDR3: TGTGCCAGCAGCCCTAGAGGGAGACAGGGGGGGGCTGGCTATGGCTACACCTTC. Amino acid sequence: CASSPRGRQGGAGYGYTF. The full variable domain, in which reference TRBV7-2 and TRBJ1-2 provide the parts outside the CDR3, is GAGVSQSPSNKVTEKGKDVELRCDPISGHTALYWYRQSLGQGLEFLIYFQGNSAPDKSGLPSDRFSAERTGGSVSTLTIQRTQQEDSAVYLCASSPRGRQGGAGYGYTFGSGTRLTVV.

Ten or more counts support this clonotype. The chain joins TRBV11-2 to TRBJ1-2, with TRBD1 identical over 10 bases. The germline CDR1 and CDR2 sequences are SGHAT and FQNNGV. Losses at the gene ends were 5 bases for V and 6 bases for J; bases not matched to a gene: 9. The CDR3 totals 15 residues. The CDR3 nucleotides read TGTGCCAGCAGCCCCAGGACAGGGGGGGGGAATGGCTACACCTTC. Protein product: CASSPRTGGGNGYTF.

This clonotype appeared many times. The rearrangement links TRBV20-1 to TRBJ2-3; the D gene is possibly TRBD2 (6 bases). The CDR3 covers 14 residues. Germline CDR1 and CDR2: DFQATT and SNEGSKA (reference sequence). V shed 1 base and J shed 2 bases, with 10 bases lying between them. CDR3 nucleotides: TGCAGTGCTAGAGCGGGACTGCTCACAGATACGCAGTATTTT. Its translation is CSARAGLLTDTQYF.

There are many counts of this clonotype. The rearrangement joins TRBV28 to TRBJ2-5; D unresolved. V shed 6 bases and J shed 0 bases, with 11 bases lying between them. Per the germline V gene, CDR1 is MDHEN and CDR2 is SYDVKM. This CDR3 is 14 amino acids long. CDR3 sequence: CASSRLSDQETQYF. The CDR3 bases are TGTGCCAGCAGCCGTTTGTCCGACCAAGAGACCCAGTACTTC.

This clonotype occurred many times. This CDR3 is CASSLGGGTQYF. For the CDR3, the DNA is TGTGCCAGCAGTTTAGGGGGGGGTACGCAGTATTTT. The V and J genes are TRBV12-3 or TRBV12-4 and TRBJ2-3; 7 nucleotides line up with TRBD2. The CDR3 contains 12 residues. Trimming removed 1 base from V and 8 bases from J; junction bases left unmatched: 0.

This clonotype was seen ten or more times. The chain uses TRBV12-3 or TRBV12-4 and TRBJ2-1; D might be TRBD2 (6 bases). V lost 5 bases and J lost 4, with 15 bases in between. There are 15 residues in the CDR3. CDR3 nucleotides: TGTGCCAGCAGTCGCGTCGGGGGACGGTACAATGAGCAGTTCTTC. Its translation: CASSRVGGRYNEQFF.

As regards this clonotype: A much larger clone sits a single nucleotide away, making a read error possible. The V gene is TRBV20-1, the J gene TRBJ1-5; 8 positions match TRBD1. The CDR3 has 15 amino acids. Germline CDR1 reads DFQATT; CDR2 reads SNEGSKA (reference sequence). The J segment lost 6 bases and the V segment lost 6 bases, leaving 13 bases of the junction unmatched. The CDR3 DNA reads TGCAGTGCCCGTCGGACAGGGTCGGGGGGTCAGCCCCAGCATTTT. Its protein product is CSARRTGSGGQPQHF.

This clonotype has ten or more counts. The V call is TRBV4-2, the J call TRBJ2-1; D might be TRBD1 (5 bases). The germline V gene has CDR1 LGHNA and CDR2 YNFKEQ. The CDR3 totals 13 residues. The V end was cut by 3 bases, the J end by 6 bases, with 9 bases between. The CDR3 here is CASSHARVNEQFF. CDR3 in DNA: TGTGCCAGCAGCCACGCCAGGGTCAATGAGCAGTTCTTC.

This clonotype has ten or more counts. This chain joins TRBV7-9 and TRBJ1-1; unclear D gene. CDR1 and CDR2 (germline): SEHNR, FQNEAQ (reference sequence). The length of the CDR3 is 14 residues. V was clipped by 1 base and J by 3 bases, with 9 bases between them. CDR3 region: CASSLGGGYTEAFF. In DNA form, the CDR3 reads TGTGCCAGCAGCTTAGGAGGAGGGTACACTGAAGCTTTCTTT.

On this clonotype: A read error is possible here, since a much larger clone lies one base away. The chain has TRBV4-1 and TRBJ2-1; no firm D call. Trimming left V 1 base short and J 7 bases short, with 17 bases between. Germline CDR1 MGHRA, CDR2 YSYEKL. The CDR3 sequence is 16 residues long. DNA of the CDR3: TGCGCCAGCAGCCAAGGGGCCGGAAAGGGTCCAAATGAGCAGTTCTTC. Encoded protein: CASSQGAGKGPNEQFF.

This clonotype was counted ten times or more. The genes are TRBV7-8 and TRBJ1-5, with 7 bases aligning to TRBD1. The CDR3 runs 20 residues. Germline lookup yields CDR1 SGHVS and CDR2 FQNEAQ. J was trimmed by 1 base and V by 5 bases; bases with no gene match: 20. This CDR3 is CASSPRPRGRGIWSNQPQHF. DNA for the CDR3: TGTGCCAGCAGCCCCCGCCCCCGTGGCAGGGGGATTTGGAGCAATCAGCCCCAGCATTTT.

This clonotype was seen at least ten times. The chain joins TRBV5-1 to TRBJ2-1, with 11 bases identical to TRBD2. CDR3 length: 16 residues. CDR1 is SGHRS and CDR2 is YFSETQ in the germline V gene. J was trimmed by 3 bases and V by 9 bases; bases with no gene match: 11. CDR3 sequence: CATAQRTSGLYNEQFF. The DNA of the CDR3 is TGCGCCACCGCCCAACGGACTAGCGGGCTCTACAATGAGCAGTTCTTC.

This clonotype was seen at least ten times. The V and J genes are TRBV5-1 and TRBJ2-3; unclear D gene. The V end lost 0 bases, the J end lost 4 bases, and 6 bases lay between the germline ends. CDR3 length equals 13 residues. From germline, CDR1 is SGHRS and CDR2 YFSETQ. The CDR3 sequence: CASSLGPSDTQYF. The CDR3 bases are TGCGCCAGCAGCTTGGGGCCCTCAGATACGCAGTATTTT.

The sample holds many counts of this clonotype. The chain combines TRBV9 with TRBJ2-1; D may match TRBD1 or TRBD2 (5 bases each). The CDR3 covers 14 residues. Germline V lookup: CDR1 SGDLS, CDR2 YYNGEE. V lost 4 bases, J lost 0 bases, and 8 bases lay in between. CDR3: CASSSGGSYNEQFF. DNA of the CDR3: TGTGCCAGCAGCAGTGGGGGCTCCTACAATGAGCAGTTCTTC. Supplemented by reference TRBV9 and TRBJ2-1, the full variable domain reads DSGVTQTPKHLITATGQRVTLRCSPRSGDLSVYWYQQSLDQGLQFLIQYYNGEERAKGNILERFSAQQFPDLHSELNLSSLELGDSALYFCASSSGGSYNEQFFGPGTRLTVL.

This clonotype came up many times. The CDR3 nucleotides read TGCAGTGCTGGGGCCGGGACTAGCGGGAGGGGGGGAGATACGCAGTATTTT. The encoded protein is CSAGAGTSGRGGDTQYF. The chain links TRBV20-1 to TRBJ2-3; 16 nucleotides align to TRBD2. There are 17 residues in the CDR3. Germline V gene data show CDR1 as DFQATT and CDR2 as SNEGSKA (reference sequence). The trim removed 5 bases at V and 5 bases at J, leaving 10 bases unmatched.

This clonotype was recorded at least ten times. J is TRBJ2-7 and V is TRBV12-3 or TRBV12-4, with 8 bases aligning to TRBD2. This CDR3 is built from 14 residues. V lost 3 bases and J lost 6; bases outside the gene matches: 7. CDR3 region: CASSLLAGRGEQYF. The DNA for the CDR3 is TGTGCCAGCAGTTTGTTAGCGGGACGGGGCGAGCAGTACTTC.

As concerns this clonotype: This sequence may be a read error, since a much larger clone differs from it by one base. The rearrangement links TRBV28 to TRBJ2-7; 7 bases fit TRBD1. J gave up 7 bases and V 5 bases, and 5 bases lay outside the gene matches. CDR3 length: 12 residues. Germline V gives CDR1 MDHEN, CDR2 SYDVKM. The CDR3 sequence is CASSPGQEEQYF. The CDR3 nucleotides are TGTGCCAGCAGTCCCGGACAGGAAGAGCAGTACTTC. The entire variable domain, with the rest obtained from reference TRBV28 and TRBJ2-7, is as follows: DVKVTQSSRYLVKRTGEKVFLECVQDMDHENMFWYRQDPGLGLRLIYFSYDVKMKEKGDIPEGYSVSREKKERFSLILESASTNQTSMYLCASSPGQEEQYFGPGTRLTVT.